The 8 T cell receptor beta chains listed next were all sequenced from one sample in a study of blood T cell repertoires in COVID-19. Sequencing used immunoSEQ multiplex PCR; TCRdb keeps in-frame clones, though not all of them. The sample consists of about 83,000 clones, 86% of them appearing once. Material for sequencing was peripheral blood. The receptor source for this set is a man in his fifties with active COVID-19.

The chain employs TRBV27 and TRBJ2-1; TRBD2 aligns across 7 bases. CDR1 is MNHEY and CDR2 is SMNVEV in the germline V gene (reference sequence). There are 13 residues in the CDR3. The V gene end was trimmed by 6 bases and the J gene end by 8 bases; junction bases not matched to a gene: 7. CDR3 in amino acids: CASSGGYRYEQFF. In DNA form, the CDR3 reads TGTGCCAGCAGCGGGGGGTATAGGTATGAGCAGTTCTTC.

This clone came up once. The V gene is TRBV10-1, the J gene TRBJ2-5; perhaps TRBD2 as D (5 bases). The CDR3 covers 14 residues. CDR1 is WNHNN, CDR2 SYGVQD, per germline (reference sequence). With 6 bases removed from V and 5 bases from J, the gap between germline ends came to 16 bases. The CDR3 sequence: CASRRGSSDETQYF. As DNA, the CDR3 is TGCGCCAGCAGGAGAGGGAGTAGTGATGAGACCCAGTACTTC.

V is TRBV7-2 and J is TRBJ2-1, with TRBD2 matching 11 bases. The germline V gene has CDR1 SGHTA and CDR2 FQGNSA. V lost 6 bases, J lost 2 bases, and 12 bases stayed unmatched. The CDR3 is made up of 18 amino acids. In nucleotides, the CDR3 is TGTGCCAGCAGACTGACTAGCGGGGAAGAATATCCCTACAATGAGCAGTTCTTC. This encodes CASRLTSGEEYPYNEQFF.

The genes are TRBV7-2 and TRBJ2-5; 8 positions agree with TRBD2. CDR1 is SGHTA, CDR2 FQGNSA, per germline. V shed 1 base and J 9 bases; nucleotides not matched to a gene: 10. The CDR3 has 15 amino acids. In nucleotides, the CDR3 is TGTGCCAGCAGCTTAGGTGGGACGGGAGGGAGGGCCCAGTACTTC. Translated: CASSLGGTGGRAQYF.

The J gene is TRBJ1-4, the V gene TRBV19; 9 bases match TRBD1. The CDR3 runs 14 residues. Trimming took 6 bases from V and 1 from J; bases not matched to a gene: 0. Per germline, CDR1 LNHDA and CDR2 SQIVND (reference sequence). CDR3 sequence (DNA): TGTGCCAGTAGGACAGGGGGAACTAATGAAAAACTGTTTTTT. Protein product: CASRTGGTNEKLFF.

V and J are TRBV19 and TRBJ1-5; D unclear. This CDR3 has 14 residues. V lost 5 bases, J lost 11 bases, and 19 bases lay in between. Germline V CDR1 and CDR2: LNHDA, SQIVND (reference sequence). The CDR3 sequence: CASSLPLERWAQHF. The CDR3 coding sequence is TGTGCCAGTAGTTTACCACTAGAGAGGTGGGCCCAGCATTTT.

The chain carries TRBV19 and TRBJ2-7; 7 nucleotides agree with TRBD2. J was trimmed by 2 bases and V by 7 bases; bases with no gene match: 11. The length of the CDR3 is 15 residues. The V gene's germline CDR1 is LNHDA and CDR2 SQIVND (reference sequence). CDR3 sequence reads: CASIGGASGAYEQYF. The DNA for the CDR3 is TGTGCCAGTATCGGCGGAGCTAGCGGAGCCTACGAGCAGTACTTC.

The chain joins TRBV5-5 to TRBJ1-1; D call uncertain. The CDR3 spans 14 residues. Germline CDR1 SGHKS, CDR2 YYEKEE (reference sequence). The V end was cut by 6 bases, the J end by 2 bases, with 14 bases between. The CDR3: CASTTWEGNTEAFF. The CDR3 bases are TGTGCCAGCACCACTTGGGAGGGAAACACTGAAGCTTTCTTT.